This TCR beta chain was recovered during a study of response to subunit inactivated influenza vaccine. One entry per CDR3 protein, called by TCRdb with MiXCR from the RT-PCR reads. Of 500,000 to 550,000 distinct CDR3 sequences in the sample, roughly 23% were seen once. This clonotype has more than one count but fewer than ten. These data were also filed under a second study, of T cells expressing NK-cell markers. As reported in that work: Template switching by 5'RACE with UMIs generated the TCR beta cDNA. Restriction of the sorted population to alpha-beta TCR T cells was achieved in several experiments with an anti-gamma-delta TCR antibody. The contribution of dominant NKG2C+ clonotypes to CD8+ T cells in a handful of donors was 1.0-7.0%. One observes that, in four donors, these clonotypes were also the leading ones within the CD3+CD56-NKG2C+ fraction. Whether expanded NKG2C+ T cell clones were HCMV-specific remained unclear.

The receptor comes from a man in his fifties or sixties who received an inactivated influenza vaccine. The sequenced sample was CD4+ T cells sorted from PBMCs, obtained 12 days after vaccination.

The CDR3 reads CASRRQAEAFF. CDR3 DNA sequence: TGCGCCAGCAGACGACAGGCTGAAGCTTTCTTT. The V and J genes are TRBV5-1 and TRBJ1-1; D possibly corresponds to TRBD1 (6 bases). V gave up 5 bases and J gave up 6 bases, with 8 bases separating them. The CDR3 runs to 11 residues. Germline CDR1 SGHRS, CDR2 YFSETQ.